This is a list of T cell receptor beta chains from one sample in a study of blood T cell repertoires in COVID-19. Clones were read by immunoSEQ multiplex PCR, and TCRdb kept only the in-frame ones, dropping some. The table shows tens of thousands of clones, with under 90% occurring only once. Sequences were obtained from peripheral blood. The receptors stem from a human donor in a cohort sampled during active COVID-19. Each CDR3 is given with its conserved first and last residue. Each record gives: D gene, V gene, clone size, J gene, CDR3 protein, CDR3 DNA. D genes are given only for firm matches. Clone size is shown for a subset of rows, as once, few, many or a class of expanded clone.

TRBD1	TRBV5-6	.	TRBJ1-3	CASSWRTGRNTIYF	TGTGCCAGCAGCTGGAGGACAGGGAGGAACACCATATATTTT
.	TRBV28	.	TRBJ2-6	CASIRGGFSGANVLTF	TGTGCCAGCATCCGGGGTGGCTTTTCTGGGGCCAACGTCCTGACTTTC
.	TRBV9	.	TRBJ1-2	CASSVGGGGSYGYTF	TGTGCCAGCAGCGTAGGTGGGGGAGGTAGCTATGGCTACACCTTC
.	TRBV6-2/TRBV6-3	.	TRBJ2-7	CASSTRTYEQYF	TGTGCCAGCAGTACACGGACATACGAGCAGTACTTC
TRBD2	TRBV4-2	.	TRBJ2-6	CASSQDGLAGSGANVLTF	TGTGCCAGCAGCCAAGATGGACTAGCGGGCTCTGGGGCCAACGTCCTGACTTTC
.	TRBV4-1	.	TRBJ1-1	CASSQDPGFSDTEAFF	TGCGCCAGCAGCCAAGATCCGGGGTTCTCGGACACTGAAGCTTTCTTT
.	TRBV6-6	once	TRBJ1-1	CASTSDRNTEAFF	TGTGCCAGCACTTCCGACAGAAACACTGAAGCTTTCTTT
.	TRBV28	.	TRBJ2-7	CASRPTGSPSYEQYF	TGTGCCAGCAGACCCACCGGGTCCCCGTCCTACGAGCAGTACTTC
.	TRBV7-2	.	TRBJ1-1	CASSNYMNTEAFF	TGTGCCAGTAGCAATTATATGAACACTGAAGCTTTCTTT
TRBD1	TRBV5-4	.	TRBJ1-2	CASSRATGNDGYTF	TGTGCCAGCAGCCGCGCGACAGGGAATGATGGCTACACCTTC
TRBD2	TRBV4-1	.	TRBJ2-7	CASSPGTSGDYEQYF	TGCGCCAGCAGCCCCGGGACTAGCGGAGACTACGAGCAGTACTTC
.	TRBV11-2	few	TRBJ2-7	CASSTTREQYF	TGTGCCAGCAGCACGACTAGGGAGCAGTACTTC
.	TRBV6-5	few	TRBJ1-1	CASARGSAEAFF	TGTGCCAGCGCAAGAGGTTCGGCTGAAGCTTTCTTT
TRBD1	TRBV18	.	TRBJ2-1	CASSPTGTGYNEQFF	TGTGCCAGCTCACCAACCGGGACAGGGTACAATGAGCAGTTCTTC
.	TRBV3-1/TRBV3-2	.	TRBJ1-1	CASSRAGTKIEAFF	TGTGCCAGCAGCCGGGCAGGGACAAAGATTGAAGCTTTCTTT
.	TRBV6-2/TRBV6-3	.	TRBJ1-5	CASSRDLVGQPQHF	TGTGCCAGCAGCAGGGACTTGGTTGGTCAGCCCCAGCATTTT
.	TRBV11-2	.	TRBJ2-3	CASSFGGADTQYF	TGTGCCAGCAGCTTCGGTGGAGCAGATACGCAGTATTTT
.	TRBV18	.	TRBJ2-1	CASSPRERPGVEQFF	TGTGCCAGCTCACCACGGGAGCGGCCCGGCGTTGAGCAGTTCTTC
TRBD2	TRBV9	few	TRBJ2-7	CASSVTSGGYEQYF	TGTGCCAGCAGCGTAACCAGCGGGGGGTACGAGCAGTACTTC
TRBD1	TRBV7-9	.	TRBJ1-2	CASSPRDRDPYGYTF	TGTGCCAGCAGCCCCCGGGACAGGGACCCCTATGGCTACACCTTC
TRBD2	TRBV7-9	.	TRBJ2-1	CASSPNSGRGYNEQFF	TGTGCCAGCAGCCCCAATAGCGGGAGGGGCTACAATGAGCAGTTCTTC
TRBD2	TRBV5-4	.	TRBJ2-1	CASSLNSGSYNEQFF	TGTGCCAGCAGCTTGAATAGCGGGAGCTACAATGAGCAGTTCTTC
TRBD2	TRBV12-3/TRBV12-4	.	TRBJ2-7	CASGRAWAYEQYF	TGTGCCAGCGGGAGGGCGTGGGCCTACGAGCAGTACTTC
.	TRBV11-2	.	TRBJ2-7	CASSLVGGLGEQYF	TGTGCCAGCAGCTTAGTAGGAGGGTTGGGGGAGCAGTACTTC
TRBD1	TRBV5-1	.	TRBJ2-3	CASSLETGGGSTQYF	TGCGCCAGCAGCTTGGAGACAGGGGGCGGATCTACGCAGTATTTT
.	TRBV29-1	few	TRBJ1-2	CSVGQLYGYTF	TGCAGCGTTGGACAGCTCTATGGCTACACCTTC